Here is one T cell receptor beta chain with its context. Its antigen is unidentified. TCRdb's table, derived via immunoSEQ multiplex PCR, lists solely in-frame clones and lacks some. Of approximately 71,000 clones listed, around 93% are singletons. This CDR3 region has 15 residues. The germline V and J ends were trimmed by 3 bases and 3 bases, with 16 bases remaining between them. Germline CDR1 is SGHRS and CDR2 is YFSETQ. These data belong to a study of T cell clones after liver transplantation. Study details: A pre-transplant mixed lymphocyte reaction with TCRbeta sequencing defined graft-donor-reactive clones followed in post-transplant blood. Blood was drawn pre-transplant, before withdrawal, and after full or failed withdrawal. Three of eight recipients were HCV-positive; others had non-autoimmune, non-viral indications. Overall study findings and caveats: Small, mixed patient groups and varying post-transplant times limit these conclusions.

This TCR came from a human patient who received a liver transplant. Some T cells may be transferred from the graft donor. Source: CD4+ T cells from blood, taken around 25 months after liver transplant. V gene TRBV5-1 combines with J gene TRBJ2-7, with D tentatively TRBD2 (6 bases). CDR3 residues: CASSSTGGPGYEQYF. Here the CDR3 DNA reads TGCGCCAGCAGCTCTACCGGGGGACCTGGCTACGAGCAGTACTTC.